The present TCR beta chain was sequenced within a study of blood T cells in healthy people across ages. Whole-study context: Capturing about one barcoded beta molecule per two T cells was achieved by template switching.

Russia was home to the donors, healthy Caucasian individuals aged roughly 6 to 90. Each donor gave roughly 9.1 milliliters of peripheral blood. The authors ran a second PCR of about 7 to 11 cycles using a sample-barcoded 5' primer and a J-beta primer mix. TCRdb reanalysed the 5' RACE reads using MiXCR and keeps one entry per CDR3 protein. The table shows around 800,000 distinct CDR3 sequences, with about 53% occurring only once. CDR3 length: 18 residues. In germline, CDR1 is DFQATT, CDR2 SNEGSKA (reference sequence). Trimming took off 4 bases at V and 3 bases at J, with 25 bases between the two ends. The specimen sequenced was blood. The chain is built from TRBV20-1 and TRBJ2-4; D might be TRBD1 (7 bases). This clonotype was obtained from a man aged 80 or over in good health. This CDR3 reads CSAILRGQGGEVKNIQYF. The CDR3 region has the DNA TGCAGTGCTATTCTACGTGGTCAGGGGGGAGAAGTCAAAAACATTCAGTACTTC.